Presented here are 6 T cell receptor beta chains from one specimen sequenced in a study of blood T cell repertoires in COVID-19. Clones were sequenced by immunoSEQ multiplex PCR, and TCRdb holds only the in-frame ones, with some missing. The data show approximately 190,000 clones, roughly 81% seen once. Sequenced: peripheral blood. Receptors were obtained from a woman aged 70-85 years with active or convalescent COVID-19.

The CDR3 sequence is CASSASGGGTDTQYF. The DNA of the CDR3 is TGTGCCAGCAGCGCTAGCGGGGGGGGCACAGATACGCAGTATTTT. The gene calls are TRBV9 and TRBJ2-3; 12 bases match TRBD2. Germline V CDR1 and CDR2: SGDLS, YYNGEE. Germline trimming cut 3 bases from V and 1 base from J; bases unmatched to any gene: 0. The CDR3 contains 15 residues. Combining the CDR3 with reference TRBV9 and TRBJ2-3 gives the whole variable domain DSGVTQTPKHLITATGQRVTLRCSPRSGDLSVYWYQQSLDQGLQFLIQYYNGEERAKGNILERFSAQQFPDLHSELNLSSLELGDSALYFCASSASGGGTDTQYFGPGTRLTVL.

The CDR3 nucleotides read TGTGCCAGCAGTGAAGCCTGGGACAGGTCCTATGGCTACACCTTC. This translates into CASSEAWDRSYGYTF. The chain combines TRBV2 with TRBJ1-2, with 8 bases that match TRBD1. The V segment lost 0 bases and the J segment 4 bases; nucleotides outside the gene matches: 4. Per germline, CDR1 SNHLY and CDR2 FYNNEI. The CDR3 loop spans 15 amino acids.

CDR3 amino acids: CASSLVSGGAGGELFF. CDR3 coding DNA: TGTGCCAGCAGCTTAGTTTCGGGGGGCGCTGGCGGGGAGCTGTTTTTT. The V and J genes are TRBV13 and TRBJ2-2, with a tentative D call TRBD2 (7 bases). Trimming removed 1 base from V and 7 bases from J, with 16 bases in between. The CDR3 is 16 amino acids. Germline values: CDR1 PRHDT, CDR2 FYEKMQ (reference sequence).

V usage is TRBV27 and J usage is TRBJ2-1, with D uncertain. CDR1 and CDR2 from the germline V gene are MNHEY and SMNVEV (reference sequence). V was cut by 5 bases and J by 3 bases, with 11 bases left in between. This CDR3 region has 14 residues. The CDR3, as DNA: TGTGCCAGCAGTACCTCGAGACTCTACAATGAGCAGTTCTTC. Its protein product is CASSTSRLYNEQFF.

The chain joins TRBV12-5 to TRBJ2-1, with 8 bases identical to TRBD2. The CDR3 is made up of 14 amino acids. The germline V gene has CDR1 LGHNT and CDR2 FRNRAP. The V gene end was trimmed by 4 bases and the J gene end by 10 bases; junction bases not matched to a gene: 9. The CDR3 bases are TGTGCTAGTGGTTCCCCGGGAGGGCGCATCGAGCAGTTCTTC. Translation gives CASGSPGGRIEQFF.

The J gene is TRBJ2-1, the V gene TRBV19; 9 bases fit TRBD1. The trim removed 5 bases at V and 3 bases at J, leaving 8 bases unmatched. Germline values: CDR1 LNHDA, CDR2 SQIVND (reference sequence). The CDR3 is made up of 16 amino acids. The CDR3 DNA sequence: TGTGCCAGTAGTGAAACTTGGACAGGGGTCTACAATGAGCAGTTCTTC. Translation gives CASSETWTGVYNEQFF.